This T cell receptor (beta chain) was found in a study of T-cell reconstitution after alpha-beta-depleted transplantation in children. This clonotype occurred many times. Unique molecular identifiers were incorporated during preparation of the TCRbeta library. TCRdb called the PCR reads again in MiXCR, with one record for every CDR3 protein. Counted here are 260,000 or so distinct CDR3 sequences, 12% occurring once; the ten biggest clones make up 2.6%. The V gene lost 1 base and the J gene lost 13 bases, with 11 bases spanning the gap. Germline V gives CDR1 DFQATT, CDR2 SNEGSKA (reference sequence). This CDR3 has 12 residues.

The chain is built from TRBV20-1 and TRBJ1-6; weak D call: TRBD1 (6 bases). The source was PBMCs from the stem cell graft donor, collected from the stem cell graft. The clonotype originates from a human donor who donated a stem cell graft to a child with acute lymphoblastic leukemia. The CDR3 DNA sequence: TGCAGTGCTAGAGCCCAGGGGTCTCCCCTCCACTTT. This sequence encodes CSARAQGSPLHF.